This T cell receptor (beta chain) was sequenced during a study of blood T cell repertoires in COVID-19. This CDR3 region has 12 residues. Germline CDR1 reads SEHNR; CDR2 reads FQNEAQ (reference sequence). Trimming removed 8 bases from V and 6 bases from J; junction bases left unmatched: 5. Here immunoSEQ multiplex PCR was the method, and the copy in TCRdb shows in-frame clones only, minus some. Here the sample spans approximately 120,000 clones, less than 85% being singletons. Sequencing used peripheral blood. The source of this sequence is a woman in her sixties with acute or convalescent COVID-19. The chain recombines TRBV7-9 with TRBJ1-2; 8 positions agree with TRBD1. Written as DNA, the CDR3 is TGTGCCAGCCACAGGGGGGTTGATGGCTACACCTTC. It is translated as CASHRGVDGYTF. Supplemented by reference TRBV7-9 and TRBJ1-2, the full variable domain reads DTGVSQNPRHKITKRGQNVTFRCDPISEHNRLYWYRQTLGQGPEFLTYFQNEAQLEKSRLLSDRFSAERPKGSFSTLEIQRTEQGDSAMYLCASHRGVDGYTFGSGTRLTVV.